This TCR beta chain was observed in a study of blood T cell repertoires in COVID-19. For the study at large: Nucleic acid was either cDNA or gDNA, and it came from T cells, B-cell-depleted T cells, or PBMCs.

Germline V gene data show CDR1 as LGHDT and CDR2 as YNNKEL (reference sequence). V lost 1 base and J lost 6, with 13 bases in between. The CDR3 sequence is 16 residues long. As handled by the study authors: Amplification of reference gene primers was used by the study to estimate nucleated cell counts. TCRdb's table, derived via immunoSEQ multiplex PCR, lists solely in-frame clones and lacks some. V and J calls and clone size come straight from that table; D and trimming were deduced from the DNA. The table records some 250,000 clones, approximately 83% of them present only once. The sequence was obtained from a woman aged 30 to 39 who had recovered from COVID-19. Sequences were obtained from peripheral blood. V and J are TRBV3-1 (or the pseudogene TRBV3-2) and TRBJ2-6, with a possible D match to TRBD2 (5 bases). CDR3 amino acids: CASSQGPPGKANVLTF. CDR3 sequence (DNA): TGTGCCAGCAGCCAAGGCCCGCCGGGGAAGGCCAACGTCCTGACTTTC.